These 29 T cell receptor beta chains were sequenced from one sample in a study of PD-1 blockade in classical Hodgkin lymphoma. Generated by immunoSEQ multiplex PCR, the TCRdb table keeps only in-frame clones and is missing some. The sample consists of around 30,000 clones, 65% to 90% of them appearing once. There was relapse after autologous stem cell transplantation in every patient, and there was variation in brentuximab vedotin exposure. The sequenced sample was peripheral blood mononuclear cells (PBMCs), obtained at baseline. These receptors all stem from a human donor with classical Hodgkin lymphoma.

This chain uses TRBV18 with TRBJ2-2; no definite D call. Germline-derived CDR1 and CDR2 are KGHSH and LQKENI. The CDR3 is 14 amino acids. Between the trimmed V and J ends, which lost 5 bases and 5 bases, there was a span of 12 bases. Here the CDR3 DNA reads TGTGCCAGCTCAGGCGCCCAAGGGACCGGGGAGCTGTTTTTT. As protein: CASSGAQGTGELFF.

The rearrangement links TRBV7-9 to TRBJ2-1; D call uncertain. The V gene's germline CDR1 is SEHNR and CDR2 FQNEAQ (reference sequence). The CDR3 has 13 residues. V was shortened by 5 bases and J by 4 bases, with 9 bases between the two germline ends. CDR3 protein: CASSPGSYNEQFF. The CDR3 coding sequence is TGTGCCAGCAGCCCCGGGTCGTACAATGAGCAGTTCTTC.

The chain links TRBV7-2 to TRBJ2-2, with D unclear. CDR1 and CDR2 from the germline V gene are SGHTA and FQGNSA. Trimming removed 5 bases from V and 6 bases from J, with 13 bases in between. This CDR3 has 14 residues. The CDR3 DNA is TGTGCCAGCAGCCCACAACGGGCCGCCGGGGAGCTGTTTTTT. Protein product: CASSPQRAAGELFF.

This chain connects TRBV28 to TRBJ2-7; D remains ambiguous. From germline, CDR1 is MDHEN and CDR2 SYDVKM. CDR3 length equals 14 residues. V was clipped by 3 bases and J by 3 bases, with 12 bases between them. The CDR3 DNA is TGTGCCAGCAGTTTGGTGGGGTCCGGCTACGAGCAGTACTTC. It is translated as CASSLVGSGYEQYF.

This rearrangement joins TRBV5-1 to TRBJ1-2; unclear D gene. The CDR3 is 13 amino acids. Germline V gene data show CDR1 as SGHRS and CDR2 as YFSETQ. V dropped 0 bases and J dropped 8 bases, with 11 bases sitting between them. The CDR3: CASSLASLYGYTF. CDR3 coding DNA: TGCGCCAGCAGCTTGGCCTCTTTATACGGCTACACCTTC.

This chain links TRBV4-2 with TRBJ1-5; possibly TRBD1 for D (6 bases). This CDR3 comprises 15 residues. Trimming left V 5 bases short and J 1 base short, with 12 bases between. Germline CDR1 LGHNA, CDR2 YNFKEQ. The CDR3 here is CASSSRDKSNQPQHF. In nucleotides, the CDR3 is TGTGCCAGCAGCTCTCGGGACAAAAGCAATCAGCCCCAGCATTTT.

The chain has TRBV5-1 and TRBJ2-2, with D possibly being TRBD1 (6 bases). CDR3 length: 15 amino acids. Trimming cost V 1 base and J 3 bases, with 10 bases left between them. Germline V CDR1 and CDR2: SGHRS, YFSETQ. The chain's CDR3 is CASSLTGLDTGELFF. The CDR3 region has the DNA TGCGCCAGCAGCTTGACAGGGTTGGACACCGGGGAGCTGTTTTTT.

The chain recombines TRBV9 with TRBJ1-2; TRBD1 matches 9 bases. Germline trimming cut 6 bases from V and 4 bases from J; bases unmatched to any gene: 16. The length of the CDR3 is 17 residues. In germline, CDR1 is SGDLS, CDR2 YYNGEE. The CDR3 DNA is TGTGCCAGCAACAAACCGGGACAGGGTCCTATGGGCTATGGCTACACCTTC. Translating it yields CASNKPGQGPMGYGYTF.

This chain joins TRBV28 and TRBJ2-2; D remains unclear. V was cut by 5 bases and J by 0 bases, with 4 bases left in between. This CDR3 contains 13 residues. The germline V gene has CDR1 MDHEN and CDR2 SYDVKM. The CDR3 DNA reads TGTGCCAGCAGTCCTCCGAACACCGGGGAGCTGTTTTTT. As protein: CASSPPNTGELFF.

On this clone itself: Other nucleotide sequences from this sample produce the same CDR3. The genes are TRBV7-2 and TRBJ2-1; 8 positions agree with TRBD2. This CDR3 is built from 16 residues. Germline CDR1 SGHTA, CDR2 FQGNSA. V dropped 0 bases and J dropped 4; count of bases not matched to a gene: 5. The CDR3 spells CASSLASSGSYNEQFF. CDR3 nucleotides: TGTGCCAGCAGCTTAGCATCTAGCGGGTCTTACAATGAGCAGTTCTTC. Full variable domain (remainder filled in from reference TRBV7-2 and TRBJ2-1): GAGVSQSPSNKVTEKGKDVELRCDPISGHTALYWYRQSLGQGLEFLIYFQGNSAPDKSGLPSDRFSAERTGGSVSTLTIQRTQQEDSAVYLCASSLASSGSYNEQFFGPGTRLTVL.

The chain links TRBV7-3 to TRBJ2-7, with 7 positions matching TRBD1. V gave up 4 bases and J gave up 1 base; unmatched junction bases: 7. This CDR3 is built from 15 residues. The germline gives CDR1 SGHTA, CDR2 FQGTGA. The CDR3 here is CASSSGTVGSYEQYF. The DNA of the CDR3 is TGTGCCAGCAGCTCAGGGACAGTGGGTTCCTACGAGCAGTACTTC.

The J gene is TRBJ1-1, the V gene TRBV13, with 8 bases aligning to TRBD1. In germline, CDR1 is PRHDT, CDR2 FYEKMQ (reference sequence). V shed 4 bases and J 5 bases; nucleotides not matched to a gene: 12. CDR3 size: 16 residues. This CDR3 reads CASSSNLWDRRTEAFF. The DNA of the CDR3 is TGTGCCAGCAGCTCGAACCTATGGGACAGGAGGACTGAAGCTTTCTTT.

The rearrangement uses TRBV5-1 and TRBJ1-3; D may be TRBD1 (6 bases). Trimming took 4 bases from V and 0 from J, leaving 8 bases between them. The CDR3 is 14 residues long. Germline-derived CDR1 and CDR2 are SGHRS and YFSETQ. CDR3 sequence reads: CASSPDSSGNTIYF. The CDR3 bases are TGCGCCAGCAGCCCGGACAGCTCTGGAAACACCATATATTTT. The full variable domain, in which reference TRBV5-1 and TRBJ1-3 provide the parts outside the CDR3, is KAGVTQTPRYLIKTRGQQVTLSCSPISGHRSVSWYQQTPGQGLQFLFEYFSETQRNKGNFPGRFSGRQFSNSRSEMNVSTLELGDSALYLCASSPDSSGNTIYFGEGSWLTVV.

The V gene is TRBV4-3, the J gene TRBJ2-5, with unresolved D. Germline loops: CDR1 LGHNA, CDR2 YSLEER. This CDR3 region has 14 residues. The V end was cut by 4 bases, the J end by 5 bases, with 14 bases between. DNA for the CDR3: TGCGCCAGCAGCCCCCTTCTGGCGTCGGAGACCCAGTACTTC. Its protein product is CASSPLLASETQYF.

The chain has TRBV2 and TRBJ1-2; the D is unclear. Trimming cost V 6 bases and J 8 bases, with 10 bases left between them. This CDR3 has 11 amino acids. Germline V gene sequence: CDR1 SNHLY, CDR2 FYNNEI. The CDR3 sequence: CASSATDGYTF. CDR3 DNA: TGTGCCAGCAGCGCTACAGACGGCTACACCTTC.

This clone was picked up one time. CDR3: CAISERTGNQPQHF. The DNA for the CDR3 is TGTGCCATCAGTGAGCGGACAGGGAATCAGCCCCAGCATTTT. This chain connects TRBV10-3 to TRBJ1-5, with 8 bases aligning to TRBD1. Trimming cost V 2 bases and J 4 bases; bases outside gene matches: 1. The V gene's germline CDR1 is ENHRY and CDR2 SYGVKD. This CDR3 is built from 14 residues.

This clone was picked up one time. The chain has TRBV11-2 and TRBJ2-1; D possibly corresponds to TRBD2 (5 bases). The V end was cut by 4 bases, the J end by 9 bases, with 16 bases between. This CDR3 spans 14 amino acids. Germline V gene data show CDR1 as SGHAT and CDR2 as FQNNGV. CDR3: CASSSWPYTSEQFF. The CDR3 nucleotides are TGTGCCAGCAGCTCCTGGCCCTATACTAGTGAGCAGTTCTTC.

Only a few counts were recorded for this clone. The chain couples TRBV7-2 to TRBJ1-1, with D uncertain. Germline values: CDR1 SGHTA, CDR2 FQGNSA. This CDR3 region has 13 residues. V was shortened by 5 bases and J by 1 base, with 8 bases between the two germline ends. CDR3 DNA sequence: TGTGCCAGCAGCCAGGACTGGAACACTGAAGCTTTCTTT. This codes for CASSQDWNTEAFF.

This clone has just one count. The same CDR3 is also encoded by other DNA sequences in this sample. V and J are TRBV7-3 and TRBJ2-5; possible D gene TRBD2, 6 bases. V was cut by 2 bases and J by 4 bases, with 8 bases left in between. Germline CDR1 is SGHTA and CDR2 is FQGTGA. The CDR3 contains 13 residues. Written as DNA, the CDR3 is TGTGCCAGCAGCTTATCCGGGGGAGAGACCCAGTACTTC. It encodes CASSLSGGETQYF.

The chain joins TRBV6-5 to TRBJ2-5, with D hard to call. The CDR3 runs to 13 residues. CDR1 and CDR2 from the germline V gene are MNHEY and SVGAGI. Trimming stripped 5 bases from V and 4 bases from J, with 11 bases between. The DNA for the CDR3 is TGTGCCAGCAGTCGGACCCCTCGAGAGACCCAGTACTTC. Translated, it gives CASSRTPRETQYF.

This clone has just a few counts. The chain couples TRBV6-1 to TRBJ2-7; no reliable D call. Germline V gene sequence: CDR1 MNHNS, CDR2 SASEGT. Trimming removed 1 base from V and 0 bases from J, with 7 bases in between. The CDR3 has 14 amino acids. The CDR3 spells CASSEGPVSYEQYF. The CDR3 nucleotides read TGTGCCAGCAGTGAAGGGCCAGTCTCCTACGAGCAGTACTTC.

In its sample, this clone was seen once. The chain joins TRBV19 to TRBJ1-1; D is unclear. V lost 1 base and J lost 1, with 7 bases in between. The CDR3 length is 14 residues. The V gene's germline CDR1 is LNHDA and CDR2 SQIVND (reference sequence). CDR3 sequence: CASSIGEGNTEAFF. Here the CDR3 DNA reads TGTGCCAGTAGTATAGGGGAAGGGAACACTGAAGCTTTCTTT.

This CDR3 reads CASSPADEQFF. CDR3 sequence (DNA): TGTGCCAGCTCACCCGCGGACGAGCAGTTCTTC. The genes are TRBV18 and TRBJ2-1, with D unclear. This CDR3 contains 11 residues. V dropped 3 bases and J dropped 10 bases, with 7 bases sitting between them. The germline gives CDR1 KGHSH, CDR2 LQKENI.

V gene TRBV2 combines with J gene TRBJ2-3, with D uncertain. V was pared by 1 base and J by 2 bases, with 7 bases between. The CDR3 sequence is 14 residues long. The germline gives CDR1 SNHLY, CDR2 FYNNEI. The CDR3 DNA follows: TGTGCCAGCAGTGAAGTCCAGGACACAGATACGCAGTATTTT. This translates into CASSEVQDTDTQYF. Supplemented by reference TRBV2 and TRBJ2-3, the full variable domain reads EPEVTQTPSHQVTQMGQEVILRCVPISNHLYFYWYRQILGQKVEFLVSFYNNEISEKSEIFDDQFSVERPDGSNFTLKIRSTKLEDSAMYFCASSEVQDTDTQYFGPGTRLTVL.

This clone was detected once. The chain has TRBV6-9 and TRBJ2-6; no clear D. Deletions cut 5 bases from V and 5 bases from J, with 22 bases between. Germline V gene data show CDR1 as MNHGY and CDR2 as SVAAGI. This CDR3 is built from 18 residues. The CDR3 spells CASSIGYLRQSRANVLTF. Here the CDR3 DNA reads TGTGCCAGCAGTATTGGTTACTTACGACAAAGTCGGGCCAACGTCCTGACTTTC.

This rearrangement joins TRBV5-1 to TRBJ1-1, with unresolved D. Germline values: CDR1 SGHRS, CDR2 YFSETQ. CDR3 length: 12 amino acids. V dropped 2 bases and J dropped 5 bases, with 7 bases sitting between them. For the CDR3, the DNA is TGCGCCAGCAGCTTCTCGGGGACTGAAGCTTTCTTT. Amino acid sequence: CASSFSGTEAFF.

This clone was seen only a few times. The J gene is TRBJ1-5, the V gene TRBV30; a weak D match, TRBD1 (6 bases). The germline V gene encodes CDR1 GTSNPN and CDR2 SVGIG (reference sequence). Trimming took 2 bases from V and 0 from J, leaving 8 bases between them. The CDR3 covers 14 residues. DNA of the CDR3: TGTGCCTGGAGTAGGACAGATAGCAATCAGCCCCAGCATTTT. As protein: CAWSRTDSNQPQHF.

There are a few counts of this clone. Other DNA sequences in this sample translate to the same CDR3. This chain joins TRBV19 and TRBJ2-5, with D perhaps TRBD2 (5 bases). The CDR3 runs to 12 residues. Germline V gene sequence: CDR1 LNHDA, CDR2 SQIVND (reference sequence). Trimming removed 5 bases from V and 1 base from J, with 5 bases in between. In DNA, the CDR3 is TGTGCCAGTAGTCGGGGCCAAGAGACCCAGTACTTC. It translates to CASSRGQETQYF.

The chain recombines TRBV7-9 with TRBJ1-2; D unresolved. Germline assignment: CDR1 SEHNR and CDR2 FQNEAQ (reference sequence). Trimming removed 5 bases at V and 0 bases at J, with 10 bases between. This CDR3 contains 14 residues. The CDR3, as DNA: TGTGCCAGCAGCACCCGCGAAGCTAACTATGGCTACACCTTC. Translated: CASSTREANYGYTF.